This TCR beta chain was identified in a study of T cell clonotyping in hematopoietic cell transplantation (dated by TCRdb to 2020 to 2022). About the study as a whole: Recipient samples taken before transplant were obtained following cytoreduction. The study collected roughly 150 blood samples from about 40 consecutive transplant recipients and their related donors. Patient recruitment ran from late 2015 to early 2017, and follow-up continued until late 2020 or death.

Trimming takes 0 bases from V and 7 bases from J, and the germline ends sit 5 bases apart. The germline V gene encodes CDR1 SGHNT and CDR2 YYREEE (reference sequence). The cysteine opens and the phenylalanine closes a CDR3 of 13 amino acids. The CDR3 DNA has 39 bases and is translated from base 1. Overall study outcomes, separate from this receptor: Just a small fraction of recipient repertoires overlapped with donor repertoires, and more than 95% appeared de novo at the given depth. Donor and pretransplant recipient Inverse Simpson Index values predicted broader posttransplant TCR repertoire diversity. After transplant, TCR diversity in recipients dropped, and pathologically expanded clonotypes climbed progressively between day 30 and day 180. The sample size was limited and the cells went unsorted, which meant the CD4 and CD8 repertoire contributions could not be told apart.

The meaning of the sample's time point label: recipient sample about 28 days before transplant, after cytoreduction. Blood from recipients was drawn roughly 28 days before transplant, then again at days 30, 100 and 180 after transplant. Nuclei Lysis Solution was used to extract genomic DNA from fresh or cryopreserved unfractionated peripheral blood mononuclear cells. With regard to this clone: Its antigen is still unknown. Base-call qualities are not available, and no considerably larger clone is one nucleotide away.

The immunoSEQ assay, a bias-controlled multiplex PCR with V- and J-specific primers, was used to amplify TCR beta CDR3 regions from genomic DNA. A second PCR step added a proprietary barcode and Illumina adapter sequences to the CDR3 amplicons. CDR3 libraries were sequenced on an Illumina MiSeq instrument. For the original study's pipeline: immunoSEQ Analyzer 3.0 was used for export and quality control, with R Bioconductor and Immunarch used for downstream analyses. Only productive rearrangements in the normalized downsampled data set were used to calculate repertoire metrics. Clonotypes larger than 5 templates in the normalized cohort were defined as pathologically expanded. Repertoire diversity was measured with the Inverse Simpson Index. To capture all clonotypes, CMV-specificity analyses were performed on the non-normalized data set. TCRdb obtained this table from immuneACCESS and retained in-frame rearrangements with V and J assigned. These tables miss some clones; where compared with another copy, unresolved V genes account for less than half of the shortfall, and the remainder is unexplained. V, J and clone size were drawn from that table, and D and trimming were deduced from the DNA. Counted in this sample were approximately 44,000 clones; around 80% of them appeared once. The top ten hold roughly 5.5% of the sample.

The chain couples TRBV5-4 to TRBJ1-6, with no reliable assignment of the D segment. Specimen: peripheral blood mononuclear cells, collected before stem cell transplant. This clonotype was obtained from a man aged 55-75 years with myelodysplastic syndrome. Some clones in this sample may be carry-over from other donors' samples. This receptor carries the CDR3 CASSLDKNSPLHF. The bases are TGTGCCAGCAGCTTGGACAAAAATTCACCCCTCCACTTT.